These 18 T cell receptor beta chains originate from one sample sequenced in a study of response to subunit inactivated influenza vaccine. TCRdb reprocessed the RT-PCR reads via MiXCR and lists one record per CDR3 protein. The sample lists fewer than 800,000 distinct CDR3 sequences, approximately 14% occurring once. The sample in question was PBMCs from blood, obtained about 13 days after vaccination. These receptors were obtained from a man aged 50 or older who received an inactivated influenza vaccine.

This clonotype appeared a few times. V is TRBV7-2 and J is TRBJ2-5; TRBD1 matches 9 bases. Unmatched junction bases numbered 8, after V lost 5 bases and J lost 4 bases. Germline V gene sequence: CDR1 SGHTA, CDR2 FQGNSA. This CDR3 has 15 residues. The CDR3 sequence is CASSGRGQGVETQYF. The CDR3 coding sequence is TGTGCCAGCAGCGGGAGGGGACAGGGAGTAGAGACCCAGTACTTC.

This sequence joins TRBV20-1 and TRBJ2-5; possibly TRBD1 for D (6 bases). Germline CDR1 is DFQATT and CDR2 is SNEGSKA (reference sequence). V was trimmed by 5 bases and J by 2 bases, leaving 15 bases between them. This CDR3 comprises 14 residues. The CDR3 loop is CSAGRDTRQETQYF. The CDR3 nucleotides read TGCAGTGCTGGCCGGGACACCAGACAAGAGACCCAGTACTTC.

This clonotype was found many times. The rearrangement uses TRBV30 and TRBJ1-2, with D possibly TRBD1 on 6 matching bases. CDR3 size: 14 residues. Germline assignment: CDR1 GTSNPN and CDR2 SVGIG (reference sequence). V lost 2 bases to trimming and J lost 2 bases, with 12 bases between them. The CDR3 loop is CAWSPPGQNYGYTF. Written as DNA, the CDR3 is TGTGCCTGGAGTCCGCCGGGACAAAACTATGGCTACACCTTC. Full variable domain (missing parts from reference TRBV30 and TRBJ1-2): SQTIHQWPATLVQPVGSPLSLECTVEGTSNPNLYWYRQAAGRGLQLLFYSVGIGQISSEVPQNLSASRPQDRQFILSSKKLLLSDSGFYLCAWSPPGQNYGYTFGSGTRLTVV.

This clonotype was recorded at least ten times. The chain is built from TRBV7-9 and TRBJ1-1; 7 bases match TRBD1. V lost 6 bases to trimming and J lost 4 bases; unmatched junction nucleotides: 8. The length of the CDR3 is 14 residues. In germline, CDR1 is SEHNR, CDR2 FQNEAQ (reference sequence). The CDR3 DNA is TGTGCCAGCAGTTTTACTTCAGGGGGCACTGAAGCTTTCTTT. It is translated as CASSFTSGGTEAFF.

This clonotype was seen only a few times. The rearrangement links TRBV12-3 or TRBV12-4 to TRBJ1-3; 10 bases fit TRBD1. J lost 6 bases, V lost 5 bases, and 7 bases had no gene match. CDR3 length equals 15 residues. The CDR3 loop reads CASSVMTGGENTIYF. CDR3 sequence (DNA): TGTGCCAGCAGTGTAATGACAGGGGGCGAAAACACCATATATTTT.

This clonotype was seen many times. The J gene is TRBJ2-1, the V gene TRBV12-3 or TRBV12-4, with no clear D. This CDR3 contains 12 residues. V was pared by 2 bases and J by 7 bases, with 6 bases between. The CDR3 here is CASSLWANEQFF. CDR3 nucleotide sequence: TGTGCCAGCAGTTTATGGGCGAATGAGCAGTTCTTC.

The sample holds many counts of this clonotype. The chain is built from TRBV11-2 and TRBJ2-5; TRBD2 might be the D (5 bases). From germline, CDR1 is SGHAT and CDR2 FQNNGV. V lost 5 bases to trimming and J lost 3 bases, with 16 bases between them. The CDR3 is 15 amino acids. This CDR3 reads CASSQRRGLEETQYF. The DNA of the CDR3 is TGTGCCAGCAGCCAACGACGGGGATTGGAAGAGACCCAGTACTTC.

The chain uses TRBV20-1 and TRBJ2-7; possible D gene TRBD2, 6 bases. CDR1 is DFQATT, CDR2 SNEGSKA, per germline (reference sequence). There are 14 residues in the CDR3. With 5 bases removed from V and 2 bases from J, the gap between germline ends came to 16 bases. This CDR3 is CSASSGTATYEQYF. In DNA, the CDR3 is TGCAGTGCTTCGTCAGGGACTGCGACCTACGAGCAGTACTTC.

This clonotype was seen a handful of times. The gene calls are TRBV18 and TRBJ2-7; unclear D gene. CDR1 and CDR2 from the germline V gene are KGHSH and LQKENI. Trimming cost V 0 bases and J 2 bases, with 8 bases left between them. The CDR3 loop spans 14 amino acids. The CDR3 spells CASSPPIPAYEQYF. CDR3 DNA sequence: TGTGCCAGCTCACCACCGATCCCTGCCTACGAGCAGTACTTC.

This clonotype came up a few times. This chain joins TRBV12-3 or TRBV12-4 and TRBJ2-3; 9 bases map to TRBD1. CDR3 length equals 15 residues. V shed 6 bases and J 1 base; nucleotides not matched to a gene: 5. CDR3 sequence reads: CASRKQGAGTDTQYF. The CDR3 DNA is TGTGCCAGCAGGAAACAGGGGGCCGGCACAGATACGCAGTATTTT.

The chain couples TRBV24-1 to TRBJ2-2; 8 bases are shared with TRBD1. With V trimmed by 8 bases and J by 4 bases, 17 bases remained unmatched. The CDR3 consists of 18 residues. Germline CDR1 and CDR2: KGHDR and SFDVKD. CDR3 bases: TGTGCCACCATCACTCCCCGAGGACAGGGTCGAAGCACCGGGGAGCTGTTTTTT. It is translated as CATITPRGQGRSTGELFF.

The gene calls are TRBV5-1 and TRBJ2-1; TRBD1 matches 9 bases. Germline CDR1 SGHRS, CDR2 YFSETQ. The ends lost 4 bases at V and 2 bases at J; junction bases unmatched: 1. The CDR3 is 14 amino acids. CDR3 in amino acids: CASSRQGAYNEQFF. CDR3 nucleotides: TGCGCCAGCAGCAGACAGGGGGCCTACAATGAGCAGTTCTTC.

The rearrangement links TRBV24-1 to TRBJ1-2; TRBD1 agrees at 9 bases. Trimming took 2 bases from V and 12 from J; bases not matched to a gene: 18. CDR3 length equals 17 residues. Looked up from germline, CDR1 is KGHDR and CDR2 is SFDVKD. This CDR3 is CATSDWRDRVVNGGDTF. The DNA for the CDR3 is TGTGCCACCAGTGATTGGAGGGACAGGGTAGTTAACGGTGGGGACACCTTC.

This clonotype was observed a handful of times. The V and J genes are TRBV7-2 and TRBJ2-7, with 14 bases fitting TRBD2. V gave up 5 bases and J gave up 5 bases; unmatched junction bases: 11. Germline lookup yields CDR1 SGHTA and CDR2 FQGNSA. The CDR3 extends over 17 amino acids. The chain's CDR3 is CASSDRTSGRFPHEQYF. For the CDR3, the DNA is TGTGCCAGCAGCGATAGGACTAGCGGGAGGTTCCCCCACGAGCAGTACTTC.

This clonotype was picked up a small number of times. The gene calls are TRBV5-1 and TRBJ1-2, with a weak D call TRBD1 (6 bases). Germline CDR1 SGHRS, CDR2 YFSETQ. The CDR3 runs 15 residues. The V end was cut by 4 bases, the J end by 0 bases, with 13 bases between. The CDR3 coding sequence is TGCGCCAGCAGCCAACAGGGCCCCGCTAACTATGGCTACACCTTC. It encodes CASSQQGPANYGYTF. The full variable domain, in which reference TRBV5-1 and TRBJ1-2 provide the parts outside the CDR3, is KAGVTQTPRYLIKTRGQQVTLSCSPISGHRSVSWYQQTPGQGLQFLFEYFSETQRNKGNFPGRFSGRQFSNSRSEMNVSTLELGDSALYLCASSQQGPANYGYTFGSGTRLTVV.

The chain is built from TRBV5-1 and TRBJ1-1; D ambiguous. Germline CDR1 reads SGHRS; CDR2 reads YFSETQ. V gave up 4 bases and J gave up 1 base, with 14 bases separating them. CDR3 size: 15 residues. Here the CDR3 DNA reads TGCGCCAGCAGCCTGACCCCCCGGGGGAACACTGAAGCTTTCTTT. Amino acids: CASSLTPRGNTEAFF.

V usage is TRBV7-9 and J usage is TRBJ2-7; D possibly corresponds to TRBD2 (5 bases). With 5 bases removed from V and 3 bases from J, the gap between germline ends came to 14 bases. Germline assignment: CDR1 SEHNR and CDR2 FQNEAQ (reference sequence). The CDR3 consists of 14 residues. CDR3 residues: CASSPEMRDYEQYF. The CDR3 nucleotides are TGTGCCAGCAGCCCCGAGATGAGGGACTACGAGCAGTACTTC.

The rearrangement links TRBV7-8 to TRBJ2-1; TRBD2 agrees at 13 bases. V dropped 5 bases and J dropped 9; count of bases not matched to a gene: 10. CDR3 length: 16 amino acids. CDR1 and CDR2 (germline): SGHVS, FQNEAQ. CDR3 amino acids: CASSTTGTSGTGEQFF. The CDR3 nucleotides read TGTGCCAGCAGCACAACCGGGACTAGCGGGACTGGTGAGCAGTTCTTC.